The rows below give T cell receptor beta chains drawn from one sample of a study of blood T cell repertoires in COVID-19. Method: immunoSEQ multiplex PCR; TCRdb's copy keeps in-frame clones and lacks some. The table lists 300,000 to 400,000 clones, 70% to 90% of them singletons. Sequenced: PBMCs or T cells enriched from blood (not recorded which). Receptor source: a woman aged 25-40 years with acute COVID-19. CDR3s include the opening cysteine and the closing phenylalanine or tryptophan. The D gene is left open where the match is weak. Size is omitted from some rows. Given values are once, few, many or a class for expanded clones.

v_call	d_call	j_call	clone_size	cdr3_aa	cdr3_nt
TRBV27	TRBD1	TRBJ2-7	.	CASSYGTELYEQYF	TGTGCCAGCAGTTACGGGACAGAACTTTACGAGCAGTACTTC
TRBV7-2	TRBD2	TRBJ2-7	.	CASSLGGGAPYEQYF	TGTGCCAGCAGCTTAGGCGGGGGGGCCCCCTACGAGCAGTACTTC
TRBV30	.	TRBJ1-6	.	CAWSMTSFYNSPLHF	TGTGCCTGGAGCATGACTTCCTTCTATAATTCACCCCTCCACTTT
TRBV6-2/TRBV6-3	.	TRBJ1-2	.	CASSGQNYGYTF	TGTGCCAGCAGTGGACAGAACTATGGCTACACCTTC
TRBV27	TRBD1	TRBJ1-1	.	CASSRTPGLQGVNTEAFF	TGTGCCAGCAGCAGAACCCCAGGGCTGCAGGGGGTGAACACTGAAGCTTTCTTT
TRBV4-1	.	TRBJ2-7	.	CASSQNNGDYEQYF	TGCGCCAGCAGCCAAAATAACGGGGACTACGAGCAGTACTTC
TRBV2	TRBD2	TRBJ2-5	.	CASSDTGIAGGRETQYF	TGTGCCAGCAGTGACACGGGGATAGCGGGGGGGCGAGAGACCCAGTACTTC
TRBV19	.	TRBJ1-1	.	CASTQNLQGPYLTEAFF	TGTGCCAGTACCCAAAATCTACAGGGCCCCTACCTTACTGAAGCTTTCTTT
TRBV6-2/TRBV6-3	.	TRBJ1-1	.	CASSHRVHTEAFF	TGTGCCAGCAGTCACAGGGTCCACACTGAAGCTTTCTTT
TRBV3-1/TRBV3-2	.	TRBJ1-1	.	CASSQEARLEAFF	TGTGCCAGCAGCCAAGAAGCCCGGTTAGAAGCTTTCTTT
TRBV5-1	.	TRBJ1-1	.	CASSGGTNPEAFF	TGCGCCAGCAGCGGCGGGACTAACCCTGAAGCTTTCTTT
TRBV27	.	TRBJ2-2	once	CTSNWGPGGELFF	TGTACCAGCAACTGGGGGCCGGGCGGGGAGCTGTTTTTT
TRBV5-1	.	TRBJ1-4	.	CASSLGTGGEKLFF	TGCGCCAGCAGCTTGGGTACGGGGGGTGAAAAACTGTTTTTT
TRBV9	.	TRBJ2-3	.	CASSSQGRADTQYF	TGTGCCAGCAGCAGCCAGGGGCGGGCCGATACGCAGTATTTT
TRBV6-6	.	TRBJ1-1	.	CASSYKRTDRGTEAFF	TGTGCCAGCAGTTACAAAAGAACAGACCGTGGCACTGAAGCTTTCTTT
TRBV7-3	TRBD2	TRBJ2-5	.	CASSREGYGTQYF	TGTGCCAGCAGCAGGGAGGGTTACGGGACCCAGTACTTC
TRBV6-1	.	TRBJ1-5	.	CASSESVYSNQPQHF	TGTGCCAGCAGTGAATCAGTTTATAGCAATCAGCCCCAGCATTTT
TRBV7-2	.	TRBJ2-1	.	CASSFGGYNEQFF	TGTGCCAGCAGCTTTGGAGGGTACAATGAGCAGTTCTTC
TRBV7-3	.	TRBJ1-1	.	CASSLTPGSNTEAFF	TGTGCCAGCAGCTTAACCCCAGGTTCGAACACTGAAGCTTTCTTT